This T cell receptor beta chain was retrieved from a study of shared clonotypes between healthy human individuals (dated by TCRdb to 2020 to 2022). For the wider study: A couple of women and a few men aged 18 to 49 years were included in the cohort. For each donor, CD4 naive and CD4 memory were each given three plates, CD8 naive was given two plates, and CD8 memory was given one plate. To estimate repertoire size and how much clonotype sharing occurs between individuals, the study deeply sequenced the blood TCR repertoires of a handful of healthy adults. To increase sequencing depth and limit assay-specific biases, different laboratories used diverse techniques to prepare libraries and sequence TCR repertoires. Each donor's leukapheresis produced roughly between roughly 0.94 and 9.5 billion PBMCs. Broad study findings and their caveats: Naive subsets generally had larger estimated clonotype richness than memory subsets did. Because the study included a small number of donors, the genetic and exposure-history diversity represented was limited. Even with the large sequencing depth, rarefaction of the sorted-subset datasets indicated that sequencing was incomplete. Across a handful of donors, 5% to 6% of naive CD4, roughly 3.5% of naive CD8, 2% to 2.5% of memory CD4, and approximately 0.4% of memory CD8 clonotypes were shared. Clonotypes shared by all four sorted-subset donors showed higher generation probabilities than non-shared clonotypes. Pairwise subsampling led to the expectation that sequencing depth would affect the degree of clonotype sharing among donors. Sampling was restricted to blood, and TCR repertoires in tissues likely differ from the TCR repertoires found in blood.

V drops 9 bases and J drops 0 bases, leaving 16 bases in between. Counted from cysteine to phenylalanine, this CDR3 has 15 amino acids. Only the CDR3 DNA stays, 45 bases, in frame from base 1. The germline V gene (reference sequence) specifies LNHDA as CDR1 and SQIVND as CDR2. Turning to this clone: Its cognate antigen has yet to be identified. No base-level quality is on record; no much larger clone is a single base apart.

Using the deep immunoSEQ assay, multiplex PCR amplified TCR CDR3 regions from genomic DNA. Extracted genomic DNA from each cell subset was spread evenly across all wells of several immunoSEQ 96-well plates, with each plate serving as a replicate. For sorted subsets, each replicate PCR was loaded with roughly 200 ng genomic DNA, equivalent to some 27,000 T cell genomes. Purified libraries were measured with a Qubit 3.0 fluorometer, size-checked on a Bioanalyzer 2100, and measured again with the KAPA Library Quantification kit. Each immunoSEQ 96-well plate was sequenced on its own single-read 150-cycle Illumina NextSeq 550 flow cell. Concerning the study's data processing: Because the immunoSEQ output held only junctional sequences and lacked quality scores, the filtering could not match the filtering applied to full-length reads. Sequences were annotated with PyIR, a Python wrapper for IgBLAST v1.9, and V/J genes and CDR3 were assigned using IMGT germline references. Any read was removed if the V/J assignment was weak (E-value above 1e-6), the CDR3 was missing, or the read contained stop codons, out-of-frame junctions, or ambiguous translated residues. A V3J clonotype was defined by an identical inferred V gene, J gene, and CDR3 amino acid sequence. To compute the percentage overlap between repertoires, the number of shared unique clonotypes was divided by the size of the smaller repertoire. RTK rarefaction, the Chao1 estimator, and Recon v2.1 estimates of unobserved clonotypes were used to assess repertoire richness. OLGA was used to compute generation probabilities for all TCRbeta clonotypes that the gDNA method yielded from a few donors. The table was pulled from immuneACCESS by TCRdb, which kept in-frame rearrangements only. Such tables lose some clones; where checked, under half of the loss comes from unresolved V genes, and the rest has no known cause. Clonal size and the V and J genes are those of that table, whereas D and trimming came from the DNA. The sample table shows 300,000 or so clones, and approximately 74% are seen once. The ten largest clones take up around 10% of the sample.

The donors were healthy, HIV-negative adults with no recently reported acute infections or vaccinations. Every donor was a Caucasian adult residing in Nashville, Tennessee, USA. CD4+ T cells were enriched by magnetic negative selection; naive cells were then positively selected on CD45RA, and the negative fraction formed the memory subset. Blood was collected by leukapheresis, and PBMCs were isolated by Ficoll-Histopaque density gradient centrifugation and then cryopreserved in liquid nitrogen vapor phase. Purity and quantity of every magnetically sorted T cell population were checked by analytical flow cytometry. Each sorted fraction had its genomic DNA isolated and then quantified by UV absorbance on a Nanodrop 2000c.

The sequenced material came from memory CD4+ T cells sorted from blood. The sample's cell subset or site label is to be understood as: CD45RA-negative fraction. The rearranged segments are TRBV19 and TRBJ2-3; too little of a D gene remains to name it. The TCR sequence derives from a young man in good health. In nucleotides, the sequence is TGTGCCAGCCTCCCGGGTGTGTTTAGCACAGATACGCAGTATTTT. It encodes CASLPGVFSTDTQYF.